Listed below are T cell receptor beta chains from one sample, sequenced in a study of T cell repertoires in cytomegalovirus infection. For these receptors, no antigen is known. TCRdb passed the reads through MiXCR, listing each CDR3 protein once. Of some 500,000 distinct CDR3 sequences in the sample, 30% to 35% were seen once. The sequenced sample was cultured PBMCs, obtained from culture after CMV antigen stimulation. Source of these receptors: a human donor in good health (CMV status not recorded). Some clones in this sample may be carry-over from other donors' samples. CDR3s include the opening cysteine and the closing phenylalanine or tryptophan. A D gene is named only where the DNA matches it firmly. Only some rows state a clone size, as once, few, many or a class for expanded clones.

size: few
V: TRBV7-6
J: TRBJ2-3
D: TRBD2
DNA: TGTGCCAGCAGCTTAATCGTAGCGGGACAAATCCAGTATTTT
CDR3: CASSLIVAGQIQYF

size: .
V: TRBV10-3
J: TRBJ2-1
D: .
DNA: TGTGCCATCAGTGAGTCGCGGGGCTCCTACAATGAGCAGTTCTTC
CDR3: CAISESRGSYNEQFF

size: few
V: TRBV4-3
J: TRBJ2-3
D: TRBD2
DNA: TGCGCCAGCAGCCAAGACGCCAGCGGGAGGGGCACAGATACGCAGTATTTT
CDR3: CASSQDASGRGTDTQYF

size: .
V: TRBV27
J: TRBJ2-5
D: .
DNA: TGTGCCAGCTCTCGGTCCGTTCTGGTGGGGACCCAGTACTTC
CDR3: CASSRSVLVGTQYF

size: many
V: TRBV6-2/TRBV6-3
J: TRBJ2-2
D: TRBD2
DNA: TGTGCCAGCAGGGGACTAGCGGGAGCCGGGGAGCTGTTTTTT
CDR3: CASRGLAGAGELFF

size: .
V: TRBV30
J: TRBJ1-2
D: .
DNA: TGTGCCTGGAGTCCCACTCCGGCACGCCACTATGGCTACACCTTC
CDR3: CAWSPTPARHYGYTF

size: few
V: TRBV7-2
J: TRBJ2-1
D: TRBD2
DNA: TGTGCCAGCAGCGAGCCGAGCGGGAGTGGAGAGTTCTTC
CDR3: CASSEPSGSGEFF

size: few
V: TRBV6-5
J: TRBJ2-7
D: .
DNA: TGTGCCAGCAGTTACGTAGGCGGGATCTCCTACGAGCAGTACTTC
CDR3: CASSYVGGISYEQYF

size: few
V: TRBV6-1
J: TRBJ1-2
D: TRBD1
DNA: TGTGCCAGCAGGGGAGCCGGGACAGGGACCCTCTTCGGTGGCTACACCTTC
CDR3: CASRGAGTGTLFGGYTF

size: .
V: TRBV30
J: TRBJ2-5
D: .
DNA: TGTGCCTGGAGTGTACAAGCAGGGGTAGAGACCCAGTACTTC
CDR3: CAWSVQAGVETQYF

size: .
V: TRBV18
J: TRBJ2-5
D: TRBD2
DNA: TGTGCCAGCTCACTTGATAGCGGGAAGGAGACCCAGTACTTC
CDR3: CASSLDSGKETQYF

size: many
V: TRBV7-8
J: TRBJ2-7
D: .
DNA: TGTGCCAGCAGCCCCGCGGATCGGGTCTCGATGTACGAGCAGTACTTC
CDR3: CASSPADRVSMYEQYF

size: .
V: TRBV29-1
J: TRBJ2-1
D: .
DNA: TGCAGCGTTGGAAGGGATCTACAAAACAATGAGCAGTTCTTC
CDR3: CSVGRDLQNNEQFF

size: .
V: TRBV5-1
J: TRBJ2-1
D: .
DNA: TGCGCCAGCAGCTTGGAGACGGGCAGCTCCTACAATGAGCAGTTCTTC
CDR3: CASSLETGSSYNEQFF

size: many
V: TRBV7-2
J: TRBJ2-2
D: TRBD2
DNA: TGTGCCAGCAGCTTAGAGGCGGGAGGAAAGACCGGGGAGCTGTTTTTT
CDR3: CASSLEAGGKTGELFF

size: few
V: TRBV19
J: TRBJ2-1
D: TRBD2
DNA: TGTGCCAGTAGTGGCAGGGGACTAGCGGAGGCCAATGAGCAGTTCTTC
CDR3: CASSGRGLAEANEQFF

size: .
V: TRBV6-1
J: TRBJ1-4
D: .
DNA: TGTGCCAGCGAATACCGGGATGAAAAACTGTTTTTT
CDR3: CASEYRDEKLFF

size: .
V: TRBV6-6
J: TRBJ2-7
D: .
DNA: TGTGCCAGCATCGCAGGGTACGAGCAGTACTTC
CDR3: CASIAGYEQYF

size: few
V: TRBV7-2
J: TRBJ2-7
D: .
DNA: TGTGCCAGCAGCTTGGACGGGTTCTGGCGCGAGCAGTACTTC
CDR3: CASSLDGFWREQYF

size: few
V: TRBV4-3
J: TRBJ2-5
D: TRBD2
DNA: TGCGCCAGCAGCCAAGATAGGGGACTATCGGGAGAGACCCAGTACTTC
CDR3: CASSQDRGLSGETQYF

size: .
V: TRBV7-2
J: TRBJ1-5
D: .
DNA: TGTGCCAGCAGCTTAGCGATAGGACTAGCGGGAGCAGATACGCAGCATTTT
CDR3: CASSLAIGLAGADTQHF

size: .
V: TRBV7-6
J: TRBJ2-7
D: TRBD1
DNA: TGTGCCAGCAGCCCCTCGAAAGGGGGCGACTACAAGCAGTACTTC
CDR3: CASSPSKGGDYKQYF

size: .
V: TRBV6-2/TRBV6-3
J: TRBJ1-2
D: .
DNA: TGTGCCAGCAGCCGCAGGGACCGCCAGAAAGGCTACACCTTC
CDR3: CASSRRDRQKGYTF

size: .
V: TRBV6-2/TRBV6-3
J: TRBJ1-5
D: TRBD1
DNA: TGTGCCAGCAGGCGACAGGGAGATCAGCCCCAGCATTTT
CDR3: CASRRQGDQPQHF

size: .
V: TRBV7-2
J: TRBJ1-2
D: TRBD1
DNA: TGTGCCAGCAGCTTAGGGGACAGGAACTATGGCTACACCTTC
CDR3: CASSLGDRNYGYTF

size: .
V: TRBV4-1
J: TRBJ1-2
D: .
DNA: TGTGCCAGCAGCCGAGACAGAGCTCTCCCCGGCGGCTACACCTTC
CDR3: CASSRDRALPGGYTF

size: .
V: TRBV10-3
J: TRBJ1-1
D: .
DNA: TGTGCCATCAGTGAGGTGGCCTTGAACACTGAAGCTTTCTTT
CDR3: CAISEVALNTEAFF

size: many
V: TRBV7-2
J: TRBJ2-3
D: .
DNA: TGTGCCAGCAGCTTAGCTGGGGGGAGGAGAAGCACAGATACGCAGTATTTT
CDR3: CASSLAGGRRSTDTQYF

size: .
V: TRBV6-2/TRBV6-3
J: TRBJ1-2
D: TRBD1
DNA: TGTGCCAGCAGTTGGGACAGGGGAAACTATGGCTACACCTTC
CDR3: CASSWDRGNYGYTF

size: .
V: TRBV6-5
J: TRBJ2-7
D: TRBD1
DNA: TGTGCCAGCAGTTACACCATCGGGACAGGGGTTGAGCAGTACTTC
CDR3: CASSYTIGTGVEQYF

size: .
V: TRBV30
J: TRBJ1-1
D: .
DNA: TGTGCCTGGAGAGGGGGAAACACTGAAGCTTTCTTT
CDR3: CAWRGGNTEAFF

size: .
V: TRBV12-3/TRBV12-4
J: TRBJ2-5
D: TRBD2
DNA: TGTGCCAGCAGGGGGACTACCGGAGAGACCCAGTACTTC
CDR3: CASRGTTGETQYF

size: .
V: TRBV6-1
J: TRBJ2-5
D: TRBD2
DNA: TGTGCCAGCAGTTTACCGCGGGAGGGCCGGTTTCCAGAGACCCAGTACTTC
CDR3: CASSLPREGRFPETQYF

size: .
V: TRBV6-6
J: TRBJ2-1
D: .
DNA: TGTGCCAGCAAGTTCGAGGGAGGAAACAATGAGCAGTTCTTC
CDR3: CASKFEGGNNEQFF

size: once
V: TRBV16
J: TRBJ2-7
D: .
DNA: TGTGCCAGCAGACACGACAGCCTTTCCTACGAGCAGTACTTC
CDR3: CASRHDSLSYEQYF

size: .
V: TRBV7-2
J: TRBJ2-1
D: .
DNA: TGTGCCAGCAGCGAGGCCGGCATACGGCAGTTCTTC
CDR3: CASSEAGIRQFF

size: few
V: TRBV20-1
J: TRBJ1-2
D: TRBD1
DNA: TGCAGTGCTCCCCCGGGACAGAACAATTATGGCTACACCTTC
CDR3: CSAPPGQNNYGYTF

size: .
V: TRBV19
J: TRBJ2-4
D: .
DNA: TGTGCCAGTAGTAGGGCAGGGGAAAACATTCAGTACTTC
CDR3: CASSRAGENIQYF

size: .
V: TRBV12-3/TRBV12-4
J: TRBJ2-3
D: .
DNA: TGTGCCAGCAGTTTCGGGGACTCTATCACAGATACGCAGTATTTT
CDR3: CASSFGDSITDTQYF

size: .
V: TRBV12-3/TRBV12-4
J: TRBJ1-2
D: .
DNA: TGTGCCAGCAGTTTCCTCGAGGGTCGGGGCTACACCTTC
CDR3: CASSFLEGRGYTF

size: .
V: TRBV6-2/TRBV6-3
J: TRBJ2-2
D: TRBD1
DNA: TGTGCCAGCAGTGCCCGGAGGGACAGGGGGCCGAACACCGGGGAGCTGTTTTTT
CDR3: CASSARRDRGPNTGELFF

size: .
V: TRBV29-1
J: TRBJ2-1
D: .
DNA: TGCAGCGTTGAAGAAGGGACGAGTGAGCAGTTCTTC
CDR3: CSVEEGTSEQFF

size: many
V: TRBV7-2
J: TRBJ1-2
D: TRBD1
DNA: TGTGCCAGCAGCTTGACAGGGGGCGGGGGCTACACCTTC
CDR3: CASSLTGGGGYTF

size: .
V: TRBV11-3
J: TRBJ1-2
D: TRBD1
DNA: TGTGCCAGCAGCTTAGGAGGACAGGCTTTTGGCTACACCTTC
CDR3: CASSLGGQAFGYTF

size: .
V: TRBV10-3
J: TRBJ2-5
D: TRBD2
DNA: TGTGCCACGGGACTAGCGGAGCAAGAGACCCAGTACTTC
CDR3: CATGLAEQETQYF

size: .
V: TRBV7-3
J: TRBJ2-1
D: TRBD2
DNA: TGTGCCAGCAGTTTCAAACTAGCGGGAGGGGGGTTTGAGCAGTTCTTC
CDR3: CASSFKLAGGGFEQFF

size: once
V: TRBV19
J: TRBJ1-1
D: .
DNA: TGTGCCAGTAGTATGGTTTTGTTTAACACTGAAGCTTTCTTT
CDR3: CASSMVLFNTEAFF

size: .
V: TRBV19
J: TRBJ2-1
D: .
DNA: TGTGCCAGTAGTATTCCCCAGGGTGCCGGGTACAATGAGCAGTTCTTC
CDR3: CASSIPQGAGYNEQFF

size: few
V: TRBV7-2
J: TRBJ1-4
D: .
DNA: TGTGCCAGCAGCTTAGCGCTTCGGGCTAATGAAAAACTGTTTTTT
CDR3: CASSLALRANEKLFF

size: .
V: TRBV7-9
J: TRBJ2-1
D: TRBD1
DNA: TGTGCCAGCAGCTGGGAAATGGGACAGGGGTTAAATGAGCAGTTCTTC
CDR3: CASSWEMGQGLNEQFF